What follows describes a single T cell receptor beta chain. Allocation to cohorts depended on clinical history reported by the participants. Germline-derived CDR1 and CDR2 are SGHVS and FQNEAQ. J was trimmed by 5 bases and V by 2 bases; bases with no gene match: 4. The CDR3 loop spans 14 amino acids. Clones were sequenced by immunoSEQ multiplex PCR, and TCRdb holds only the in-frame ones, with some missing. Seen here are a few hundred thousand clones, 84% observed once, and the top ten hold 6.8%. The sample originates from a study of blood T cell repertoires in COVID-19. On the study more broadly: Sites across the United States, Italy and Spain contributed samples from acute and convalescent COVID-19.

Specimen: PBMCs or T cells enriched from blood (not recorded which). V gene TRBV7-8 combines with J gene TRBJ2-5; TRBD1 matches 8 bases. The TCR comes from a woman aged 40 to 50 who had recovered from COVID-19. CDR3: CASSLTGTGETQYF. CDR3 sequence (DNA): TGTGCCAGCAGCTTAACAGGGACAGGCGAGACCCAGTACTTC.